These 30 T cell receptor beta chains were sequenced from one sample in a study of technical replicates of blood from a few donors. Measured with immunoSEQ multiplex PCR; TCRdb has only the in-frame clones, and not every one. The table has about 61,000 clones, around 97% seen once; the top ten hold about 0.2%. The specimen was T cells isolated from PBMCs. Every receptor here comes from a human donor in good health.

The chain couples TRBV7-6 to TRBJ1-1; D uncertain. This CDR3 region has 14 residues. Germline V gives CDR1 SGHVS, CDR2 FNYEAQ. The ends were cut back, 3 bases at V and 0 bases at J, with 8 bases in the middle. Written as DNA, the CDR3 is TGTGCCAGCAGCTTCTTGACATTGAACACTGAAGCTTTCTTT. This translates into CASSFLTLNTEAFF.

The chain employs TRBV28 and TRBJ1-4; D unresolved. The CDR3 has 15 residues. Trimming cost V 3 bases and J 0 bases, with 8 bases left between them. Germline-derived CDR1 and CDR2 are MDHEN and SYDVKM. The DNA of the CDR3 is TGTGCCAGCAGTTTTTCTGTTGCAACTAATGAAAAACTGTTTTTT. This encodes CASSFSVATNEKLFF.

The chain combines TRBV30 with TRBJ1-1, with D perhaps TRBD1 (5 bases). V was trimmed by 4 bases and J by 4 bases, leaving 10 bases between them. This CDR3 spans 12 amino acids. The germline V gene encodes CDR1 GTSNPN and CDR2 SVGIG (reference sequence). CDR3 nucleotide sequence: TGTGCCTGGATCCAGGGCGCCACTGAAGCTTTCTTT. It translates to CAWIQGATEAFF.

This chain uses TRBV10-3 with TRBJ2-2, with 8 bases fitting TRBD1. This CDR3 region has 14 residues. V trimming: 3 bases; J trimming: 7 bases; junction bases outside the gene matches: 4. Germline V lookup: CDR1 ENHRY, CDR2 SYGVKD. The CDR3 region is CAISDQGAIGELFF. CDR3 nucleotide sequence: TGTGCCATCAGTGACCAGGGGGCGATCGGGGAGCTGTTTTTT.

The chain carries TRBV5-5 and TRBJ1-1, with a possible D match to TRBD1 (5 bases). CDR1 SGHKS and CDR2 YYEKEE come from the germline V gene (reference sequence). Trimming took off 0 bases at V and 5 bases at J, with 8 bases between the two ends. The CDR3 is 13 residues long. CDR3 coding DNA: TGTGCCAGCAGCTTGGGACAGTGGACTGAAGCTTTCTTT. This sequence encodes CASSLGQWTEAFF.

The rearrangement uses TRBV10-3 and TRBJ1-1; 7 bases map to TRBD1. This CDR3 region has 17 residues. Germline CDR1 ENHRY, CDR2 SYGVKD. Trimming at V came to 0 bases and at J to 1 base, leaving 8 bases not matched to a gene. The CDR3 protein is CAISESESGGPNTEAFF. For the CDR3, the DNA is TGTGCCATCAGTGAGTCGGAGTCAGGGGGTCCGAACACTGAAGCTTTCTTT.

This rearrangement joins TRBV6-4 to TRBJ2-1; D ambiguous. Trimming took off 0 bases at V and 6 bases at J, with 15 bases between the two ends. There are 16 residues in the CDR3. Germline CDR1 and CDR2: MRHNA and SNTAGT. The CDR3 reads CASSDSARHQFNEQFF. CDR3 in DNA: TGTGCCAGCAGTGACTCCGCCAGGCACCAATTCAATGAGCAGTTCTTC.

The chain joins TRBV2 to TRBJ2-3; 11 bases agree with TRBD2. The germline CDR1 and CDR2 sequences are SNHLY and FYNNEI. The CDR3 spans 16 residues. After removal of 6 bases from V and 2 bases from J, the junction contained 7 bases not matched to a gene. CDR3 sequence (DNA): TGTGCCAGCAGGGTTACTAGCGGGGGTCACACAGATACGCAGTATTTT. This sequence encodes CASRVTSGGHTDTQYF.

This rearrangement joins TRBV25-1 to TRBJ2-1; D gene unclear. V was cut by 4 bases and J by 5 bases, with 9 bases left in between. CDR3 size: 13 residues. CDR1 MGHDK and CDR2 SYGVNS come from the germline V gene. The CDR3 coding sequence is TGTGCCAGCAGTGCACACAGTGACAATGAGCAGTTCTTC. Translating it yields CASSAHSDNEQFF.

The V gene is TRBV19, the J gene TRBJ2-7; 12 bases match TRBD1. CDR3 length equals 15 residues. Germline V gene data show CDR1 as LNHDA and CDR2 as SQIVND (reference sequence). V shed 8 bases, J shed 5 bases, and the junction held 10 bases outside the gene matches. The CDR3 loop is CASLSVGTGGDEQYF. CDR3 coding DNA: TGTGCCAGTCTCTCGGTTGGGACAGGGGGCGACGAGCAGTACTTC.

The CDR3 protein is CASSETSGSSYEQYF. DNA for the CDR3: TGTGCCAGCAGCGAAACTAGCGGGAGTAGCTACGAGCAGTACTTC. The rearrangement links TRBV5-4 to TRBJ2-7; 11 bases align to TRBD2. This CDR3 has 15 residues. After removal of 4 bases from V and 3 bases from J, the junction contained 6 bases not matched to a gene. CDR1 and CDR2 (germline): SGHNT, YYREEE (reference sequence).

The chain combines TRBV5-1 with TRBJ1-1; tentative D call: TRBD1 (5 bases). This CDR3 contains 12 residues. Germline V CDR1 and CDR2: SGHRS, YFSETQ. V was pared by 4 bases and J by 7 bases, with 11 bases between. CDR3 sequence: CASSGGTDEAFF. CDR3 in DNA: TGCGCCAGCAGCGGGGGGACGGATGAAGCTTTCTTT. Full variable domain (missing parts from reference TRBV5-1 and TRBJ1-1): KAGVTQTPRYLIKTRGQQVTLSCSPISGHRSVSWYQQTPGQGLQFLFEYFSETQRNKGNFPGRFSGRQFSNSRSEMNVSTLELGDSALYLCASSGGTDEAFFGQGTRLTVV.

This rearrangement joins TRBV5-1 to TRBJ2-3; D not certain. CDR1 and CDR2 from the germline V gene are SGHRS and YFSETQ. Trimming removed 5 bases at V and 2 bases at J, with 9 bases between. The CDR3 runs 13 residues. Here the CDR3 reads CASSGPTTDTQYF. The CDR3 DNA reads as TGCGCCAGCAGTGGGCCAACCACAGATACGCAGTATTTT.

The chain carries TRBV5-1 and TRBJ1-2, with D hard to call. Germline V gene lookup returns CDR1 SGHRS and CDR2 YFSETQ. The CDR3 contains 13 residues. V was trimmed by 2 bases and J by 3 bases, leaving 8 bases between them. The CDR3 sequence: CASSFGQDYGYTF. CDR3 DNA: TGCGCCAGCAGCTTCGGCCAGGACTATGGCTACACCTTC.

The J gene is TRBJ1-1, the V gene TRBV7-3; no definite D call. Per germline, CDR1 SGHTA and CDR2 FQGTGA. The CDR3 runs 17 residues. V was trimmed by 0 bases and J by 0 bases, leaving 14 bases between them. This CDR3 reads CASSLTFRNRMNTEAFF. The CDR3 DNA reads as TGTGCCAGCAGCTTAACATTTCGGAACAGAATGAACACTGAAGCTTTCTTT.

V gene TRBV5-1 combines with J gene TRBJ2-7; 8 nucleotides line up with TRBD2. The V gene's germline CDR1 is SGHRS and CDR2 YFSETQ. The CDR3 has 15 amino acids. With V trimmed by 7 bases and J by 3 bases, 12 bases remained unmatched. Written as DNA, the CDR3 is TGCGCCAGCCACGGGGTTACGGGGGGGAACTACGAGCAGTACTTC. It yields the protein CASHGVTGGNYEQYF.

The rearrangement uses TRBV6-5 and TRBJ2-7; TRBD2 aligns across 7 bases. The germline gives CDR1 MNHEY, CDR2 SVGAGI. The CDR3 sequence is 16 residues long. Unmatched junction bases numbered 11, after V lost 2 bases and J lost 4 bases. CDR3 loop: CASSYRGGGGDYEQYF. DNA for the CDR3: TGTGCCAGCAGTTACCGGGGAGGTGGGGGGGATTACGAGCAGTACTTC.

This CDR3 reads CASSESIESSYTF. In DNA form, the CDR3 reads TGCGCCAGCAGTGAGTCCATAGAGAGTAGCTACACCTTC. The chain recombines TRBV10-2 with TRBJ1-2; D is undetermined. Trimming removed 0 bases from V and 9 bases from J, with 11 bases in between. Germline CDR1 reads WSHSY; CDR2 reads SAAADI. The CDR3 spans 13 residues.

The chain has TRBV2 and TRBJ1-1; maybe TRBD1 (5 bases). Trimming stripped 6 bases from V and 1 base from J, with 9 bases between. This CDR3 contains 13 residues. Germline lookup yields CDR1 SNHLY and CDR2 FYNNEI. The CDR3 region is CASRGRGNTEAFF. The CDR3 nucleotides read TGTGCCAGCAGGGGGCGAGGGAACACTGAAGCTTTCTTT. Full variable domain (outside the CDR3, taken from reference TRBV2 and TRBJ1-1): EPEVTQTPSHQVTQMGQEVILRCVPISNHLYFYWYRQILGQKVEFLVSFYNNEISEKSEIFDDQFSVERPDGSNFTLKIRSTKLEDSAMYFCASRGRGNTEAFFGQGTRLTVV.

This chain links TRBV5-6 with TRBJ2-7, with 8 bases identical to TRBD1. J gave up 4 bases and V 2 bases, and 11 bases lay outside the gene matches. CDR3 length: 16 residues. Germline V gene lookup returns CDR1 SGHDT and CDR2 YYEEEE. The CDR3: CASSFFGQGVRYEQYF. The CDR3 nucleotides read TGTGCCAGCAGCTTTTTTGGACAGGGAGTTAGATACGAGCAGTACTTC.

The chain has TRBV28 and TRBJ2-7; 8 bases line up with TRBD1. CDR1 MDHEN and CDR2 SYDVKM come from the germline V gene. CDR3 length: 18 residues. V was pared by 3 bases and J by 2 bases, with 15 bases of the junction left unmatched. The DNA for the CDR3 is TGTGCCAGCAGTTTTTCGCTCACCCCAGGGGGCTTGACCTACGAGCAGTACTTC. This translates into CASSFSLTPGGLTYEQYF. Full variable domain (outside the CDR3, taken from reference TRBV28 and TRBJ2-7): DVKVTQSSRYLVKRTGEKVFLECVQDMDHENMFWYRQDPGLGLRLIYFSYDVKMKEKGDIPEGYSVSREKKERFSLILESASTNQTSMYLCASSFSLTPGGLTYEQYFGPGTRLTVT.

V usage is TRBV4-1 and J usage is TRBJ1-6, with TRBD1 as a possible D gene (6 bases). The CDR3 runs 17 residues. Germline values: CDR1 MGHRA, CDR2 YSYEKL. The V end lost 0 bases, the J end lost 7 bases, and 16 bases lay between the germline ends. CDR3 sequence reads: CASSQDPGARENSPLHF. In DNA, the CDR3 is TGCGCCAGCAGCCAAGACCCAGGGGCGAGAGAGAATTCACCCCTCCACTTT.

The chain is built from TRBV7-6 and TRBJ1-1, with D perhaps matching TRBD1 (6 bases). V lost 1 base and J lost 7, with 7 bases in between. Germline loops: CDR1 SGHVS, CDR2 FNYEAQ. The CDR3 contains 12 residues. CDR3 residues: CASSLVRGEAFF. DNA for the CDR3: TGTGCCAGCAGCTTAGTCAGGGGTGAAGCTTTCTTT.

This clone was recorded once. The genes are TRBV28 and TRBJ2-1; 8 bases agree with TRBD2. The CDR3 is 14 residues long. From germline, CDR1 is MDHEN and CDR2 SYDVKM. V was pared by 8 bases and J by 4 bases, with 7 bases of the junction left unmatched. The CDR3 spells CASSREGLYNEQFF. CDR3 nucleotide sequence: TGTGCCAGCTCCCGGGAGGGATTGTACAATGAGCAGTTCTTC.

The CDR3 region is CSAGTSNEKLFF. CDR3 DNA sequence: TGCAGCGCGGGGACATCGAATGAAAAACTGTTTTTT. J is TRBJ1-4 and V is TRBV29-1; a possible D gene is TRBD1 (6 bases). This CDR3 contains 12 residues. Germline-derived CDR1 and CDR2 are SQVTM and ANQGSEA. The V gene lost 7 bases and the J gene lost 5 bases, with 11 bases spanning the gap. Full variable domain (rest looked up from reference TRBV29-1 and TRBJ1-4): SAVISQKPSRDICQRGTSLTIQCQVDSQVTMMFWYRQQPGQSLTLIATANQGSEATYESGFVIDKFPISRPNLTFSTLTVSNMSPEDSSIYLCSAGTSNEKLFFGSGTQLSVL.

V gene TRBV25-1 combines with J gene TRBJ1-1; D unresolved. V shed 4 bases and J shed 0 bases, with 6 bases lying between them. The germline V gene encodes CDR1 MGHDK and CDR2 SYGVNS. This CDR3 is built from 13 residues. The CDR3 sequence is CASSANLNTEAFF. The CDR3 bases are TGTGCCAGCAGTGCAAACTTGAACACTGAAGCTTTCTTT.

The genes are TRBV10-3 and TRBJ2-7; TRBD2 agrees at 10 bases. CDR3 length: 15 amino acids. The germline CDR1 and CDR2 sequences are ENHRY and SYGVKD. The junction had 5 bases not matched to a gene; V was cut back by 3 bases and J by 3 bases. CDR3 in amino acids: CAISEVGLADYEQYF. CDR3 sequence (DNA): TGTGCCATCAGTGAAGTAGGACTAGCGGACTACGAGCAGTACTTC.

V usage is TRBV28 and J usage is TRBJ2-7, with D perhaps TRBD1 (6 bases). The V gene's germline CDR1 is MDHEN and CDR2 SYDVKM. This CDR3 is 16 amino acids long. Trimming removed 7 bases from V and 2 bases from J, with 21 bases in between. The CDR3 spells CASISSFDRRTYEQYF. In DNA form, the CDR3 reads TGTGCCAGCATATCCTCCTTCGACAGGAGGACCTACGAGCAGTACTTC.

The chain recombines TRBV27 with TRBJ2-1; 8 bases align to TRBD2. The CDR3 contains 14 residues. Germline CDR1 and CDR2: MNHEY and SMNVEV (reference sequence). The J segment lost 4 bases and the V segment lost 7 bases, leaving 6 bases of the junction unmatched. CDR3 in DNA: TGTGCCAGCATGTCTAGCGGGCTATACAATGAGCAGTTCTTC. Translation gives CASMSSGLYNEQFF.

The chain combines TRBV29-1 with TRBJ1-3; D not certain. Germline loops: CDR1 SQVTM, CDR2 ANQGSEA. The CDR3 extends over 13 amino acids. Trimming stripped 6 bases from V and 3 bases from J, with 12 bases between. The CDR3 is CSVEAWDGNTIYF. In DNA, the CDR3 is TGCAGCGTGGAGGCTTGGGATGGAAACACCATATATTTT.